Each of the 2 T cell receptor beta chains below was sequenced from the same sample in a study of blood T cell repertoires in COVID-19. Repertoires were generated with immunoSEQ multiplex PCR, while TCRdb's copy carries only in-frame clones and drops some. This sample yields about 370,000 clones, of which roughly nine tenths are seen a single time; around 2.8% belongs to the top ten. The specimen sequenced was peripheral blood. The receptors here all came from a woman in her 30s with COVID-19, enrolled during active disease.

V is TRBV10-3 and J is TRBJ1-1; D is possibly TRBD1 (6 bases). The CDR3 runs 14 residues. CDR1 and CDR2 from the germline V gene are ENHRY and SYGVKD. Trimming shortened V by 6 bases and J by 0 bases, and 11 bases separated the two germline ends. The CDR3, as DNA: TGTGCCATCAGCAAGGACAGCCTGAACACTGAAGCTTTCTTT. It is translated as CAISKDSLNTEAFF.

The CDR3 sequence is CASRAQVTGGSYEQYF. The CDR3 DNA reads TGTGCCAGCAGGGCCCAGGTGACAGGGGGCTCCTACGAGCAGTACTTC. This rearrangement joins TRBV28 to TRBJ2-7, with 9 bases fitting TRBD1. The V gene end was trimmed by 6 bases and the J gene end by 0 bases; junction bases not matched to a gene: 9. Germline CDR1 MDHEN, CDR2 SYDVKM. The CDR3 runs to 16 residues.